The source of this T cell receptor (beta chain) is a study of T cell repertoires in cytomegalovirus infection. Study background: CMV epitopes that were recently identified and HLA-C-restricted were used alongside well-studied HLA-B-restricted ones. Public signatures in TCR beta pointed to CMV infection and matching HLA type.

Comments on this clonotype: Its specificity is unknown.

TCRdb reprocessed the reads with MiXCR, giving one entry per CDR3 protein. The data show hundreds of thousands of distinct CDR3 sequences, roughly 30% seen once. The ends were cut back, 3 bases at V and 1 base at J, with 7 bases in the middle. The length of the CDR3 is 14 residues. This TCR was recovered from a human donor in good health (CMV status not recorded). Some clones in this sample may be carry-over from other donors' samples. The sequencing used cultured CD8+ T cells from PBMCs, collected from culture after CMV antigen stimulation. The chain uses TRBV12-3 or TRBV12-4 and TRBJ2-1; D call uncertain. This CDR3 is CASSLRYSYNEQFF. The DNA for the CDR3 is TGTGCCAGCAGTTTGAGATATTCCTACAATGAGCAGTTCTTC.